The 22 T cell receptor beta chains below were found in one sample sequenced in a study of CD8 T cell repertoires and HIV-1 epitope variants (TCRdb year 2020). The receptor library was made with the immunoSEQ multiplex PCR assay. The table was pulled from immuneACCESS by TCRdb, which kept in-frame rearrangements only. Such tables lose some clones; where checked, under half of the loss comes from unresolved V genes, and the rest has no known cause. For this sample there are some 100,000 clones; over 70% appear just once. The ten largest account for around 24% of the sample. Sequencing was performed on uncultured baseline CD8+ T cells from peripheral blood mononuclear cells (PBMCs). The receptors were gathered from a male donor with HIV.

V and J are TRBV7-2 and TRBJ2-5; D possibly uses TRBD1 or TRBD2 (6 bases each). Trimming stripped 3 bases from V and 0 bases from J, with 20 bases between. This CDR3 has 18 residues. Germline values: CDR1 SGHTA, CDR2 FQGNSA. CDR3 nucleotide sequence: TGTGCCAGCAGCTTTCCGGGAGTGGGGGCTGAGTACCAAGAGACCCAGTACTTC. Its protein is CASSFPGVGAEYQETQYF.

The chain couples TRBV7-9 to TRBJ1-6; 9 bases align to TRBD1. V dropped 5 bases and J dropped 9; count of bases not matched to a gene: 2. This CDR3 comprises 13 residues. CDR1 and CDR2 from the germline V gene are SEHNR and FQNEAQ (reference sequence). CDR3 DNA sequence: TGTGCCAGCAGCCAACAGGGGGCTTCACCCCTCCACTTT. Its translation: CASSQQGASPLHF. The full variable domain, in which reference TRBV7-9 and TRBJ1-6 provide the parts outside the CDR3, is DTGVSQNPRHKITKRGQNVTFRCDPISEHNRLYWYRQTLGQGPEFLTYFQNEAQLEKSRLLSDRFSAERPKGSFSTLEIQRTEQGDSAMYLCASSQQGASPLHFGNGTRLTVT.

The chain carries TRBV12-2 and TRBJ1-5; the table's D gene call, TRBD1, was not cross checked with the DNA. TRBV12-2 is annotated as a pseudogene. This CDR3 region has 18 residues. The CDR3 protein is CASRLGRSDRETRQPQHF. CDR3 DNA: TGTGCAAGTCGCTTAGGACGCTCAGACAGGGAAACGAGACAGCCCCAGCATTTT.

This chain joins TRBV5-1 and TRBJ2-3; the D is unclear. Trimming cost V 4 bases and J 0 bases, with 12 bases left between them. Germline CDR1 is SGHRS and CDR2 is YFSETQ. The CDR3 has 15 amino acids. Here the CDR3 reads CASSPLGPSTDTQYF. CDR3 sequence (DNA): TGCGCCAGCAGCCCTCTTGGACCTAGCACAGATACGCAGTATTTT. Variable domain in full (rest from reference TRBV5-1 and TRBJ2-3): KAGVTQTPRYLIKTRGQQVTLSCSPISGHRSVSWYQQTPGQGLQFLFEYFSETQRNKGNFPGRFSGRQFSNSRSEMNVSTLELGDSALYLCASSPLGPSTDTQYFGPGTRLTVL.

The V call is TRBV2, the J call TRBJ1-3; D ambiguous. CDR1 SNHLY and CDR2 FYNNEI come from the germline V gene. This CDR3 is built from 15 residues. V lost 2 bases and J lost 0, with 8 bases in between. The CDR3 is CASSERAPSGNTIYF. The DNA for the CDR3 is TGTGCCAGCAGTGAAAGGGCTCCCTCTGGAAACACCATATATTTT.

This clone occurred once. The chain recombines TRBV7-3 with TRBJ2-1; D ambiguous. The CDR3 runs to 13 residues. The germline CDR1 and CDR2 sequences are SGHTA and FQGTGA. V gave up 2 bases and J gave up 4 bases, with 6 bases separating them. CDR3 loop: CASSLLLYNEQFF. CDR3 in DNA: TGTGCCAGCAGCTTACTCCTGTACAATGAGCAGTTCTTC.

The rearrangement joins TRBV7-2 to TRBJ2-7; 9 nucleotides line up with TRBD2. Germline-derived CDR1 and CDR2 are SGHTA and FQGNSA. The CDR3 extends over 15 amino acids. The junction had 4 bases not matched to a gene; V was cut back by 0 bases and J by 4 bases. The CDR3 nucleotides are TGTGCCAGCAGCTTAGCAGCTAGCGGGGAATACGAGCAGTACTTC. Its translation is CASSLAASGEYEQYF.

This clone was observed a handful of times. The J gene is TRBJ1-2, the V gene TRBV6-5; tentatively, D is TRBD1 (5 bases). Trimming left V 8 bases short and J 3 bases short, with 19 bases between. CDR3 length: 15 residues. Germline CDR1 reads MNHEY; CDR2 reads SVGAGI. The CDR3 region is CASSPTPGLHYGYTF. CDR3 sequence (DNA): TGTGCCAGCTCCCCTACTCCGGGACTTCACTATGGCTACACCTTC.

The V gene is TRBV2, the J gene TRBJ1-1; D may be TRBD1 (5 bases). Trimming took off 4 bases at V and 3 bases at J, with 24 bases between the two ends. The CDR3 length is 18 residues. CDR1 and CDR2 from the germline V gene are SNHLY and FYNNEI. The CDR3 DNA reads TGTGCCAGCAGTGGACCCGACGACAGCTCGAATGCGGACACTGAAGCTTTCTTT. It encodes CASSGPDDSSNADTEAFF. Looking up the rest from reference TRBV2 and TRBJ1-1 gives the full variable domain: EPEVTQTPSHQVTQMGQEVILRCVPISNHLYFYWYRQILGQKVEFLVSFYNNEISEKSEIFDDQFSVERPDGSNFTLKIRSTKLEDSAMYFCASSGPDDSSNADTEAFFGQGTRLTVV.

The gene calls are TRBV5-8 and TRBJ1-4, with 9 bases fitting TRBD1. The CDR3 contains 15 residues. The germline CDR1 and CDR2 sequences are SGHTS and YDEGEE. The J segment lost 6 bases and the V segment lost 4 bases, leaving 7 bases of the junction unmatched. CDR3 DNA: TGTGCCAGCAGCCCACGGGACAGGGCGGATGAAAAACTGTTTTTT. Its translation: CASSPRDRADEKLFF.

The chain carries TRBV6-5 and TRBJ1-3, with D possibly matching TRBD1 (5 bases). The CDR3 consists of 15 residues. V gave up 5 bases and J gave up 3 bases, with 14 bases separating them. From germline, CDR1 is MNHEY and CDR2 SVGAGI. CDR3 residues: CASSPTGTGGNTIYF. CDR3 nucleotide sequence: TGTGCCAGCAGTCCGACTGGGACGGGTGGAAACACCATATATTTT.

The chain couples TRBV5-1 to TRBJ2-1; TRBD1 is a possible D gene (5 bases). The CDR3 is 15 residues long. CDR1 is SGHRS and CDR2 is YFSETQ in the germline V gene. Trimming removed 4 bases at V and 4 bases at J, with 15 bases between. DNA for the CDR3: TGCGCCAGCAGCATGAAAGGGGAACCGTACAATGAGCAGTTCTTC. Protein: CASSMKGEPYNEQFF.

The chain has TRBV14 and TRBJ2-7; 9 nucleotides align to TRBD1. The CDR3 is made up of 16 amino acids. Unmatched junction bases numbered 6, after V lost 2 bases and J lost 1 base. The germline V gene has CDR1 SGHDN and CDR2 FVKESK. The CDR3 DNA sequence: TGTGCCAGCAGCCAAAATAAGGACAGGGGTTCCTACGAGCAGTACTTC. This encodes CASSQNKDRGSYEQYF.

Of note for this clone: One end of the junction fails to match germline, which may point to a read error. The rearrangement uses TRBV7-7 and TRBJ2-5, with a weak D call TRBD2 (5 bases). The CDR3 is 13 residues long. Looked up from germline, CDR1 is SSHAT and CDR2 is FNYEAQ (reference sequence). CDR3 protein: CASSSGNQETQYF. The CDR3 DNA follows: TGTGCTAGCAGCTCCGGGAACCAAGAGACCCAGTACTTC.

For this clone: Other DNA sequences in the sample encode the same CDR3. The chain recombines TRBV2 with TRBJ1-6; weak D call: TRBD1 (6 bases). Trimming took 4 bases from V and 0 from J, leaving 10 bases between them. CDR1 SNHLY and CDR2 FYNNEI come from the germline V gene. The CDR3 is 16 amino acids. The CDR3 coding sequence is TGTGCCAGCAGTGGGGGGCTAAGCTCCTATAATTCACCCCTCCACTTT. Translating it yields CASSGGLSSYNSPLHF.

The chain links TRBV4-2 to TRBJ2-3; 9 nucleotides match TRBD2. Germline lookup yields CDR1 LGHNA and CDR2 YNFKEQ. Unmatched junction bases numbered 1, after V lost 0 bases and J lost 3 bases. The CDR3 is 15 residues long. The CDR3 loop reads CASSQELAGTDTQYF. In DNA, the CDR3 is TGTGCCAGCAGCCAAGAGCTAGCGGGGACAGATACGCAGTATTTT.

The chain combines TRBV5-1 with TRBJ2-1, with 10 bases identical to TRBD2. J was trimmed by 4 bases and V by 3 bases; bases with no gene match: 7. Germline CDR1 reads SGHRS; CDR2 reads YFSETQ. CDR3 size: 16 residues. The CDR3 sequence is CASSSASGSVYNEQFF. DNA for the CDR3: TGCGCCAGCAGCTCCGCTAGCGGGAGTGTGTACAATGAGCAGTTCTTC.

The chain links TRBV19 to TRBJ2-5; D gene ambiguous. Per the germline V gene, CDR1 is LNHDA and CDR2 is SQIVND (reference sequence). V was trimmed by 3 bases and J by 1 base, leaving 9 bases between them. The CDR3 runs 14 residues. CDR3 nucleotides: TGTGCCAGTAGTATTGGACGGATCCAAGAGACCCAGTACTTC. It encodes CASSIGRIQETQYF.

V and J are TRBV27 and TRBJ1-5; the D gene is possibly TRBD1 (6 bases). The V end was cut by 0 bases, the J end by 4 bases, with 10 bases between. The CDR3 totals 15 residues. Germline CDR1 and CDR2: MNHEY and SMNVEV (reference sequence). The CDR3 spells CASSLSWTANQPQHF. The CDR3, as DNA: TGTGCCAGCAGTTTATCGTGGACAGCTAATCAGCCCCAGCATTTT.

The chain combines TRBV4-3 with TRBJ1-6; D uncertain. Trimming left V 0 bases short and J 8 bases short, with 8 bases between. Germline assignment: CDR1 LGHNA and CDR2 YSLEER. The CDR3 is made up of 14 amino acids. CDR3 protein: CASSQDSVDSPLHF. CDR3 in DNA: TGCGCCAGCAGCCAAGATTCAGTGGATTCACCCCTCCACTTT.

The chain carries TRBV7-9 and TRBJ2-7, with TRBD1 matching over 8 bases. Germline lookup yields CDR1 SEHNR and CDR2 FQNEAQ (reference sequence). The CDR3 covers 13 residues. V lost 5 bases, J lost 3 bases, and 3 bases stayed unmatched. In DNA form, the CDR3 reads TGTGCCAGCAGCCGAGACAGGGGCTACGAGCAGTACTTC. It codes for CASSRDRGYEQYF. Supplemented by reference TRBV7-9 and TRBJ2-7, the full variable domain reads DTGVSQNPRHKITKRGQNVTFRCDPISEHNRLYWYRQTLGQGPEFLTYFQNEAQLEKSRLLSDRFSAERPKGSFSTLEIQRTEQGDSAMYLCASSRDRGYEQYFGPGTRLTVT.

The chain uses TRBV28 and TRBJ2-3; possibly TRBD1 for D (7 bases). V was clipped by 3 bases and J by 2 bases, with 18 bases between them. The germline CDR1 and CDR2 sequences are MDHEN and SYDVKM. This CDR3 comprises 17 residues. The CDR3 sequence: CASSLEGTDSFTDTQYF. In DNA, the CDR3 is TGTGCCAGCAGTTTGGAGGGGACAGACTCATTCACAGATACGCAGTATTTT. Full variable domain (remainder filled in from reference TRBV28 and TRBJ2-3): DVKVTQSSRYLVKRTGEKVFLECVQDMDHENMFWYRQDPGLGLRLIYFSYDVKMKEKGDIPEGYSVSREKKERFSLILESASTNQTSMYLCASSLEGTDSFTDTQYFGPGTRLTVL.